These T cell receptor beta chains were read from a single sample in a study of blood T cell repertoires in COVID-19. Method: immunoSEQ multiplex PCR; TCRdb's copy keeps in-frame clones and lacks some. The repertoire holds 200,000 to 250,000 clones, with 80% to 90% as singletons. Sequenced: PBMCs or T cells enriched from blood (not recorded which). The receptors originated from a man in his forties or fifties who had been exposed to COVID-19. Both conserved end residues are part of each CDR3. D genes are given only for firm matches. Size tells how often a clone was seen (once, few, many) or the class of an expanded clone, and some rows leave it out.

TRBV19	TRBD1	TRBJ1-5	NA	TGTGCCAGTAGTATTCGAAGGGACAGCTACAATAGCAATCAGCCCCAGCATTTT	CASSIRRDSYNSNQPQHF
TRBV25-1	TRBD1	TRBJ1-2	NA	TGTGCCAGCAGTGAAGGACAGGGATACTATGGCTACACCTTC	CASSEGQGYYGYTF
TRBV25-1	NA	TRBJ2-1	NA	TGTGCCAGCAGTGAACGGCGTCTAGCTTGGGCTGAGCAGTTCTTC	CASSERRLAWAEQFF
TRBV28	NA	TRBJ1-1	NA	TGTGCCAGCAGTCTCCTGGGTGAGGGCACTGAAGCTTTCTTT	CASSLLGEGTEAFF
TRBV14	TRBD2	TRBJ2-1	once	TGTGCCAGCAGTCGGGGACTAGCTTCCCACAATGAGCAGTTCTTC	CASSRGLASHNEQFF
TRBV28	NA	TRBJ1-1	NA	TGTGCCAGCAGTCCGCCGTACGGGATGAACACTGAAGCTTTCTTT	CASSPPYGMNTEAFF
TRBV2	NA	TRBJ1-6	NA	TGTGCCAGCAGTGAATCTAGGGGCTCTAGGTCACCCCTCCACTTT	CASSESRGSRSPLHF
TRBV19	TRBD1	TRBJ2-1	NA	TGTGCCAGTCGACAGGGGGCGGGTGAGCAGTTCTTC	CASRQGAGEQFF
TRBV4-2	NA	TRBJ1-2	NA	TGTGCCAGCAGCCAGGCCGGACAGAAGAAAAACTATGGCTACACCTTC	CASSQAGQKKNYGYTF
TRBV7-2	NA	TRBJ2-5	NA	TGTGCCAGCAGCGAAGGACTGTTGTCTGGTGAGACCCAGTACTTC	CASSEGLLSGETQYF
TRBV5-4	NA	TRBJ2-7	once	TGTGCCAGCAGCTCGACAGGTAATTACGAGCAGTACTTC	CASSSTGNYEQYF
TRBV30	TRBD2	TRBJ2-3	NA	TGTGCCTGGAGTACTAGCGGGAGCCGGACAGATACGCAGTATTTT	CAWSTSGSRTDTQYF
TRBV7-6	TRBD2	TRBJ2-1	NA	TGTGCCAGCAGCTTAGAAGCTAGCGGGGGGGGAAATGAGCAGTTCTTC	CASSLEASGGGNEQFF
TRBV7-3	TRBD1	TRBJ1-2	NA	TGTGCCAGCAGCTTACGGGGTCAGGGGGCCACCCCCGGCCCGTTCTATGGCTACACCTTC	CASSLRGQGATPGPFYGYTF
TRBV11-2	TRBD1	TRBJ1-2	once	TGTGCCAGCAGCTCGAACATGGACAGGGGATATGGCTACACCTTC	CASSSNMDRGYGYTF
TRBV6-4	TRBD2	TRBJ2-1	NA	TGTGCCAGCAGTGAGACTAGCAACTCTTACAATGAGCAGTTCTTC	CASSETSNSYNEQFF